This T cell receptor (beta chain) was sequenced for a study of shared clonotypes between healthy human individuals. Study-level results: Sorted-subset samples were not fully sequenced, rarefaction indicated.

This CDR3 contains 14 residues. V trimming: 2 bases; J trimming: 5 bases; junction bases outside the gene matches: 1. In germline, CDR1 is MDHEN, CDR2 SYDVKM. Profiling relied on immunoSEQ multiplex PCR, and the TCRdb table lists in-frame clones only, not all of them. The table shows 550,000 to 750,000 clones, with just over 90% occurring only once. This clone came up a few times. Antigen unknown. Positively selected for CCR7, the CD45RO-negative cells used as naive CD8 cells excluded terminally differentiated effector memory CD45RA+ cells. Donors were healthy HIV-negative adults without recent acute infections or vaccinations.

The sequenced sample consisted of naive CD8+ T cells sorted from blood. The source of this sequence is a young man in good health. The chain couples TRBV28 to TRBJ2-1; 9 bases map to TRBD2. The CDR3 coding sequence is TGTGCCAGCAGTTTACTAGCGGGACACAATGAGCAGTTCTTC. This gives the protein CASSLLAGHNEQFF.